Presented here are 29 T cell receptor beta chains from one specimen sequenced in a study of blood T cell repertoires in COVID-19. Data came from immunoSEQ multiplex PCR; TCRdb stores just in-frame clones and leaves some out. Here the sample spans tens of thousands of clones, roughly four fifths being singletons. Material: peripheral blood. The receptor source for this set is a woman aged 80 or over with acute or convalescent COVID-19.

The V call is TRBV7-9, the J call TRBJ1-4; D remains unclear. From germline, CDR1 is SEHNR and CDR2 FQNEAQ (reference sequence). Trimming pared 1 base from V and 0 bases from J, leaving 6 bases between. The CDR3 totals 15 residues. The CDR3 DNA reads as TGTGCCAGCAGCTTAGGCGGATCAACTAATGAAAAACTGTTTTTT. It translates to CASSLGGSTNEKLFF.

The J gene is TRBJ1-1, the V gene TRBV7-8; D uncertain. Germline V gene lookup returns CDR1 SGHVS and CDR2 FQNEAQ. V was trimmed by 3 bases and J by 0 bases, leaving 5 bases between them. The CDR3 runs 13 residues. This chain's CDR3 is CASSFRVNTEAFF. The CDR3 DNA reads TGTGCCAGCAGCTTCCGCGTGAACACTGAAGCTTTCTTT.

DNA for the CDR3: TGTGCCAGCAGCCTGAGGACTACAAGCACAGATACGCAGTATTTT. It yields the protein CASSLRTTSTDTQYF. The chain links TRBV7-9 to TRBJ2-3; maybe TRBD2 (6 bases). V was pared by 5 bases and J by 0 bases, with 12 bases between. From germline, CDR1 is SEHNR and CDR2 FQNEAQ (reference sequence). This CDR3 contains 15 residues. Full variable domain (missing parts from reference TRBV7-9 and TRBJ2-3): DTGVSQNPRHKITKRGQNVTFRCDPISEHNRLYWYRQTLGQGPEFLTYFQNEAQLEKSRLLSDRFSAERPKGSFSTLEIQRTEQGDSAMYLCASSLRTTSTDTQYFGPGTRLTVL.

This chain uses TRBV11-3 with TRBJ2-3, with TRBD1 as a possible D gene (6 bases). The V gene's germline CDR1 is SGHNT and CDR2 YENEEA. V lost 1 base to trimming and J lost 6 bases, with 17 bases between them. The CDR3 is made up of 16 amino acids. CDR3: CASSLVPGHFVDTQYF. DNA of the CDR3: TGTGCCAGCAGCTTAGTGCCGGGACATTTTGTGGATACGCAGTATTTT.

The genes are TRBV13 and TRBJ1-2, with 8 bases matching TRBD1. J lost 7 bases, V lost 2 bases, and 3 bases had no gene match. The CDR3 has 13 amino acids. From germline, CDR1 is PRHDT and CDR2 FYEKMQ (reference sequence). For the CDR3, the DNA is TGTGCCAGCAGCTTAACAGGGGGGATTGGCTACACCTTC. This codes for CASSLTGGIGYTF.

This sequence joins TRBV12-3 or TRBV12-4 and TRBJ2-7; perhaps TRBD1 as D (6 bases). CDR3 length: 12 residues. V lost 7 bases and J 5 bases, leaving 12 bases between the germline ends. CDR3 sequence: CASTRDTHEQYF. CDR3 bases: TGTGCCAGCACCAGGGACACCCACGAGCAGTACTTC.

The chain employs TRBV9 and TRBJ1-6, with 11 bases identical to TRBD1. Losses at the gene ends were 3 bases for V and 6 bases for J; bases not matched to a gene: 8. Germline values: CDR1 SGDLS, CDR2 YYNGEE. The CDR3 length is 17 residues. The chain's CDR3 is CASSAGTGGVLNSPLHF. The DNA of the CDR3 is TGTGCCAGCAGCGCCGGGACAGGGGGAGTTCTTAATTCACCCCTCCACTTT.

This chain joins TRBV27 and TRBJ1-6; 9 bases are a match to TRBD1. Germline-derived CDR1 and CDR2 are MNHEY and SMNVEV (reference sequence). The CDR3 loop spans 17 amino acids. V shed 5 bases, J shed 4 bases, and the junction held 9 bases outside the gene matches. In DNA, the CDR3 is TGTGCCAGCAGTACCTCGACAGGGGGTTTGTATAATTCACCCCTCCACTTT. It is translated as CASSTSTGGLYNSPLHF.

J is TRBJ2-7 and V is TRBV5-6, with 11 bases matching TRBD1. V dropped 4 bases and J dropped 6; count of bases not matched to a gene: 9. The CDR3 is 15 residues long. Germline V gene lookup returns CDR1 SGHDT and CDR2 YYEEEE. The CDR3 loop is CASSGGQGGEGEQYF. For the CDR3, the DNA is TGTGCCAGCAGCGGGGGACAGGGGGGCGAAGGCGAGCAGTACTTC. Variable domain in full (rest from reference TRBV5-6 and TRBJ2-7): DAGVTQSPTHLIKTRGQQVTLRCSPKSGHDTVSWYQQALGQGPQFIFQYYEEEERQRGNFPDRFSGHQFPNYSSELNVNALLLGDSALYLCASSGGQGGEGEQYFGPGTRLTVT.

This clone was observed a few times. The V and J genes are TRBV11-2 and TRBJ2-7; D might be TRBD2 (5 bases). V dropped 3 bases and J dropped 6 bases, with 12 bases sitting between them. This CDR3 is built from 13 residues. Germline V gene data show CDR1 as SGHAT and CDR2 as FQNNGV. The CDR3 DNA reads TGTGCCAGCAGCTTTCAGGAGGAAGGCGAGCAGTACTTC. Protein product: CASSFQEEGEQYF.

The J gene is TRBJ2-5, the V gene TRBV6-5, with TRBD2 identical over 8 bases. V shed 6 bases, J shed 5 bases, and the junction held 8 bases outside the gene matches. The germline V gene encodes CDR1 MNHEY and CDR2 SVGAGI. CDR3 length equals 14 residues. The CDR3 region is CASRPGLDIETQYF. CDR3 coding DNA: TGTGCCAGCAGACCGGGACTAGATATTGAGACCCAGTACTTC.

The chain has TRBV5-6 and TRBJ1-2; 8 bases map to TRBD1. This CDR3 comprises 16 residues. From germline, CDR1 is SGHDT and CDR2 YYEEEE. With 0 bases clipped from V and 6 bases from J, the junction kept 10 bases outside the gene matches. CDR3 nucleotides: TGTGCCAGCAGCTTGGCTCGAAGACAGGGGCTAAATGGCTACACCTTC. It is translated as CASSLARRQGLNGYTF. Based on the CDR3 plus reference TRBV5-6 and TRBJ1-2, the full variable domain is DAGVTQSPTHLIKTRGQQVTLRCSPKSGHDTVSWYQQALGQGPQFIFQYYEEEERQRGNFPDRFSGHQFPNYSSELNVNALLLGDSALYLCASSLARRQGLNGYTFGSGTRLTVV.

This clone was picked up one time. V gene TRBV18 combines with J gene TRBJ2-7; D possibly corresponds to TRBD2 (5 bases). The length of the CDR3 is 16 residues. Germline assignment: CDR1 KGHSH and CDR2 LQKENI. V lost 1 base and J 3 bases, leaving 16 bases between the germline ends. The CDR3 DNA reads TGTGCCAGCTCACCACTCCGGGGTGACCCAGTCTACGAGCAGTACTTC. Amino acid sequence: CASSPLRGDPVYEQYF.

This clone has just a few counts. The chain is built from TRBV19 and TRBJ2-2, with D possibly matching TRBD2 (6 bases). CDR3 size: 15 residues. The germline gives CDR1 LNHDA, CDR2 SQIVND (reference sequence). V was clipped by 5 bases and J by 1 base, with 11 bases between them. CDR3 protein: CASSEGLLNTGELFF. The CDR3 region has the DNA TGTGCCAGTAGTGAGGGACTCTTGAACACCGGGGAGCTGTTTTTT.

The chain has TRBV19 and TRBJ2-7; possibly TRBD1 for D (5 bases). Trimming cost V 5 bases and J 2 bases, with 7 bases left between them. The germline V gene has CDR1 LNHDA and CDR2 SQIVND (reference sequence). This CDR3 has 12 residues. CDR3 coding DNA: TGTGCCAGTAGTCAAGGGGCCTACGAGCAGTACTTC. Encoded protein: CASSQGAYEQYF.

V and J are TRBV12-3 or TRBV12-4 and TRBJ2-1, with a tentative D call TRBD1 (5 bases). Deletions cut 3 bases from V and 5 bases from J, with 8 bases between. This CDR3 spans 13 amino acids. CDR3 protein: CASSFSRDNEQFF. As DNA, the CDR3 is TGTGCCAGCAGTTTCTCCAGGGACAATGAGCAGTTCTTC.

This chain joins TRBV28 and TRBJ2-6; 7 bases agree with TRBD2. This CDR3 has 17 residues. V lost 2 bases, J lost 0 bases, and 4 bases stayed unmatched. CDR1 MDHEN and CDR2 SYDVKM come from the germline V gene. The CDR3 coding sequence is TGTGCCAGCAGTTTAGCTAGCGGCCTCTCTGGGGCCAACGTCCTGACTTTC. Protein product: CASSLASGLSGANVLTF. Together with reference TRBV28 and TRBJ2-6, the CDR3 gives the full variable domain: DVKVTQSSRYLVKRTGEKVFLECVQDMDHENMFWYRQDPGLGLRLIYFSYDVKMKEKGDIPEGYSVSREKKERFSLILESASTNQTSMYLCASSLASGLSGANVLTFGAGSRLTVL.

The V and J genes are TRBV7-6 and TRBJ2-7, with D possibly matching TRBD2 (7 bases). Germline assignment: CDR1 SGHVS and CDR2 FNYEAQ. The CDR3 extends over 19 amino acids. V gave up 0 bases and J gave up 3 bases, with 24 bases separating them. The CDR3 coding sequence is TGTGCCAGCAGCTTAGCAGCCGATGTTGGGGGGGCGAATTACTACGAGCAGTACTTC. Translated, it gives CASSLAADVGGANYYEQYF.

The chain couples TRBV5-6 to TRBJ2-6, with 10 bases matching TRBD1. Germline-derived CDR1 and CDR2 are SGHDT and YYEEEE. CDR3 length: 18 amino acids. J lost 4 bases, V lost 0 bases, and 7 bases had no gene match. The DNA for the CDR3 is TGTGCCAGCAGCTTGGTAGGGACAGGGGTTGCCGGGGCCAACGTCCTGACTTTC. It is translated as CASSLVGTGVAGANVLTF. The full variable domain, with the rest looked up from reference TRBV5-6 and TRBJ2-6, is DAGVTQSPTHLIKTRGQQVTLRCSPKSGHDTVSWYQQALGQGPQFIFQYYEEEERQRGNFPDRFSGHQFPNYSSELNVNALLLGDSALYLCASSLVGTGVAGANVLTFGAGSRLTVL.

The gene calls are TRBV7-3 and TRBJ2-3; D perhaps matches TRBD2 (5 bases). This CDR3 comprises 14 residues. Trimming stripped 1 base from V and 8 bases from J, with 13 bases between. The germline gives CDR1 SGHTA, CDR2 FQGTGA. This chain's CDR3 is CASSLSSETGTQYF. CDR3 nucleotides: TGTGCCAGCAGCTTAAGTAGCGAGACGGGTACGCAGTATTTT.

The J gene is TRBJ2-2, the V gene TRBV6-4, with 7 positions matching TRBD2. Germline V gene lookup returns CDR1 MRHNA and CDR2 SNTAGT. CDR3 size: 14 residues. V lost 8 bases to trimming and J lost 6 bases; unmatched junction nucleotides: 9. CDR3 bases: TGTGCCAGCTCCGGACTAGTCGGCGCCGGGGAGCTGTTTTTT. As protein: CASSGLVGAGELFF.

The chain has TRBV20-1 and TRBJ2-7; 8 bases agree with TRBD2. This CDR3 spans 11 amino acids. Germline-derived CDR1 and CDR2 are DFQATT and SNEGSKA (reference sequence). V shed 6 bases, J shed 9 bases, and the junction held 7 bases outside the gene matches. The DNA of the CDR3 is TGCAGTGCCACGGGGGGGGAGGTGCAGTACTTC. As protein: CSATGGEVQYF.

The chain recombines TRBV5-6 with TRBJ1-4; 7 nucleotides align to TRBD1. The germline CDR1 and CDR2 sequences are SGHDT and YYEEEE. V was clipped by 0 bases and J by 3 bases; unmatched bases: 2. CDR3 size: 15 residues. In nucleotides, the CDR3 is TGTGCCAGCAGCTTGGGACAGGGAGCTAATGAAAAACTGTTTTTT. This encodes CASSLGQGANEKLFF.

This chain connects TRBV11-2 to TRBJ1-2; no clear D. V was pared by 2 bases and J by 8 bases, with 12 bases between. Germline CDR1 reads SGHAT; CDR2 reads FQNNGV. The CDR3 length is 13 residues. The CDR3 nucleotides read TGTGCCAGCAGCTTAAGGGAGAGGGAAGGCTACACCTTC. Translation: CASSLREREGYTF.

This chain uses TRBV27 with TRBJ2-5, with TRBD2 as a possible D gene (5 bases). Germline lookup yields CDR1 MNHEY and CDR2 SMNVEV (reference sequence). The V end was cut by 7 bases, the J end by 2 bases, with 14 bases between. The CDR3 loop spans 14 amino acids. This chain's CDR3 is CASNSGLAQETQYF. CDR3 bases: TGTGCCAGCAACAGCGGCTTGGCACAAGAGACCCAGTACTTC.

This clone occurred once. The chain recombines TRBV5-6 with TRBJ2-1; D gene ambiguous. In germline, CDR1 is SGHDT, CDR2 YYEEEE. CDR3 size: 11 residues. The V end was cut by 5 bases, the J end by 10 bases, with 10 bases between. CDR3 coding DNA: TGTGCCAGCAGTGTGCAGAGGGAGCAGTTCTTC. Its translation: CASSVQREQFF.

This clone appeared a single time. V usage is TRBV5-4 and J usage is TRBJ2-5; TRBD2 is a possible D gene (6 bases). This CDR3 has 14 residues. Per the germline V gene, CDR1 is SGHNT and CDR2 is YYREEE (reference sequence). Trimming pared 1 base from V and 3 bases from J, leaving 10 bases between. The CDR3 is CASSLTSWEETQYF. CDR3 DNA sequence: TGTGCCAGCAGCTTGACTAGCTGGGAAGAGACCCAGTACTTC. The full variable domain, rest sourced from reference TRBV5-4 and TRBJ2-5, is ETGVTQSPTHLIKTRGQQVTLRCSSQSGHNTVSWYQQALGQGPQFIFQYYREEENGRGNFPPRFSGLQFPNYSSELNVNALELDDSALYLCASSLTSWEETQYFGPGTRLLVL.

The CDR3 is CATNPLTGSGEQFF. In DNA form, the CDR3 reads TGTGCCACCAACCCCCTTACAGGGTCTGGTGAGCAGTTCTTC. The rearrangement joins TRBV6-5 to TRBJ2-1; D may be TRBD1 (6 bases). V shed 10 bases and J shed 9 bases, with 22 bases lying between them. The V gene's germline CDR1 is MNHEY and CDR2 SVGAGI. This CDR3 spans 14 amino acids.

The sample holds one count of this clone. The chain links TRBV7-8 to TRBJ2-7; D is perhaps TRBD1 (5 bases). This CDR3 contains 15 residues. V dropped 3 bases and J dropped 2 bases, with 14 bases sitting between them. Per the germline V gene, CDR1 is SGHVS and CDR2 is FQNEAQ. CDR3 sequence: CASSFRSDIAYEQYF. The CDR3 bases are TGTGCCAGCAGCTTTCGTTCGGACATAGCCTACGAGCAGTACTTC.